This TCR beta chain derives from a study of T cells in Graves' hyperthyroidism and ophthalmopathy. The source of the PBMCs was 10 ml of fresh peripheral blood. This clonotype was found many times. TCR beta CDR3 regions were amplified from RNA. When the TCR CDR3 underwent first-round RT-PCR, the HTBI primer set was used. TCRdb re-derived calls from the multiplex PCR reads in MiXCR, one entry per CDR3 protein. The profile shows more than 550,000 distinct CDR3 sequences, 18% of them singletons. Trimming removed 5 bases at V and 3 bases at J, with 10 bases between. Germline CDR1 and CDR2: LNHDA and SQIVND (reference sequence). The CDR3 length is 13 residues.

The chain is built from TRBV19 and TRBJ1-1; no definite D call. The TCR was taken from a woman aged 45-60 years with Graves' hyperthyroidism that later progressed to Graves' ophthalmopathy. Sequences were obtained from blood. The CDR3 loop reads CASSPIGDTEAFF. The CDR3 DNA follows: TGTGCCAGTAGTCCGATCGGGGACACTGAAGCTTTCTTT.